Shown below are 32 T cell receptor beta chains from a single sample sequenced in a study of blood T cell repertoires in COVID-19. Sequencing used immunoSEQ multiplex PCR; TCRdb keeps in-frame clones, though not all of them. The profile shows 160,000 or so clones, roughly 84% of them singletons. The sequenced sample was PBMCs or T cells enriched from blood (not recorded which). The receptor source for this set is a woman in her forties or fifties who had recovered from COVID-19.

The rearrangement uses TRBV6-2 or TRBV6-3 and TRBJ2-5, with D tentatively TRBD2 (6 bases). Germline values: CDR1 MNHEY, CDR2 SVGEGT. The length of the CDR3 is 11 residues. V was shortened by 6 bases and J by 9 bases, with 11 bases between the two germline ends. The CDR3 DNA is TGTGCCAGCAGCTCCGGAGGGGCCCAGTACTTC. This codes for CASSSGGAQYF.

This clone was recorded once. The rearrangement uses TRBV6-5 and TRBJ1-5; 10 bases are shared with TRBD1. The CDR3 extends over 14 amino acids. Germline loops: CDR1 MNHEY, CDR2 SVGAGI. With V trimmed by 11 bases and J by 7 bases, 11 bases remained unmatched. DNA for the CDR3: TGTGCCGGGGGAGGGGACAGGGGTACGCAGCCCCAGCATTTT. It translates to CAGGGDRGTQPQHF.

This clone qualifies as medium-sized. The V call is TRBV9, the J call TRBJ2-3; 12 nucleotides line up with TRBD2. The germline V gene has CDR1 SGDLS and CDR2 YYNGEE. The CDR3 runs 14 residues. V shed 6 bases and J 3 bases; nucleotides not matched to a gene: 2. In nucleotides, the CDR3 is TGTGCCAGCACCCTAGCGGGGGGGACAGATACGCAGTATTTT. Its translation is CASTLAGGTDTQYF. The full variable domain, in which reference TRBV9 and TRBJ2-3 provide the parts outside the CDR3, is DSGVTQTPKHLITATGQRVTLRCSPRSGDLSVYWYQQSLDQGLQFLIQYYNGEERAKGNILERFSAQQFPDLHSELNLSSLELGDSALYFCASTLAGGTDTQYFGPGTRLTVL.

The chain carries TRBV18 and TRBJ2-1; 7 nucleotides match TRBD2. This CDR3 region has 17 residues. The V gene end was trimmed by 0 bases and the J gene end by 2 bases; junction bases not matched to a gene: 7. The germline V gene encodes CDR1 KGHSH and CDR2 LQKENI. CDR3 bases: TGTGCCAGCTCACCACCGTTTGCGAGCGGGGCCTACAATGAGCAGTTCTTC. Its protein product is CASSPPFASGAYNEQFF.

The chain couples TRBV11-3 to TRBJ2-2, with 8 bases matching TRBD2. The CDR3 is 17 amino acids. The germline CDR1 and CDR2 sequences are SGHNT and YENEEA. With 0 bases clipped from V and 4 bases from J, the junction kept 7 bases outside the gene matches. The CDR3 here is CASSLDLAGGTTGELFF. The DNA for the CDR3 is TGTGCCAGCAGCTTAGATCTCGCGGGAGGTACCACCGGGGAGCTGTTTTTT.

Details on this clone: This same CDR3 is encoded by further DNA sequences in the sample. The chain uses TRBV5-1 and TRBJ2-1, with 8 positions matching TRBD2. Germline trimming cut 4 bases from V and 1 base from J; bases unmatched to any gene: 4. The length of the CDR3 is 15 residues. Per the germline V gene, CDR1 is SGHRS and CDR2 is YFSETQ. DNA of the CDR3: TGCGCCAGCAGCGTAAGCGGGGGATCCTACAATGAGCAGTTCTTC. Translation gives CASSVSGGSYNEQFF.

This clone occurred a few times. The CDR3 bases are TGTGCCAGCAGCCCGGGGAAAGGGGAGGGAGAGACCCAGTACTTC. It encodes CASSPGKGEGETQYF. V and J are TRBV21-1 and TRBJ2-5; TRBD2 is the table's D call, not checked against the DNA. TRBV21-1 is labeled a pseudogene. CDR3 length equals 15 residues.

This rearrangement joins TRBV2 to TRBJ1-5, with 9 bases matching TRBD1. Germline lookup yields CDR1 SNHLY and CDR2 FYNNEI. V trimming: 8 bases; J trimming: 7 bases; junction bases outside the gene matches: 9. This CDR3 comprises 14 residues. The CDR3 loop is CASEGGQGRQPQHF. Here the CDR3 DNA reads TGTGCCAGCGAGGGGGGACAGGGCCGCCAGCCCCAGCATTTT.

The J gene is TRBJ2-7, the V gene TRBV7-2, with unresolved D. Trimming stripped 1 base from V and 4 bases from J, with 8 bases between. There are 13 residues in the CDR3. Germline V lookup: CDR1 SGHTA, CDR2 FQGNSA. DNA for the CDR3: TGTGCCAGCAGCTTAGTTGCGCCGTACGAGCAGTACTTC. Its protein product is CASSLVAPYEQYF.

The V gene is TRBV5-4, the J gene TRBJ1-2; 12 nucleotides match TRBD1. The CDR3 has 15 amino acids. Trimming at V came to 4 bases and at J to 7 bases, leaving 8 bases not matched to a gene. Germline CDR1 is SGHNT and CDR2 is YYREEE (reference sequence). The CDR3 bases are TGTGCCAGCAGCGTTGCCGGGACAGGGGGCCTTGGCTACACCTTC. This encodes CASSVAGTGGLGYTF. Looking up the rest from reference TRBV5-4 and TRBJ1-2 gives the full variable domain: ETGVTQSPTHLIKTRGQQVTLRCSSQSGHNTVSWYQQALGQGPQFIFQYYREEENGRGNFPPRFSGLQFPNYSSELNVNALELDDSALYLCASSVAGTGGLGYTFGSGTRLTVV.

This chain joins TRBV11-3 and TRBJ1-1, with a possible D match to TRBD1 (5 bases). Germline-derived CDR1 and CDR2 are SGHNT and YENEEA. CDR3 length equals 14 residues. V shed 2 bases and J shed 3 bases, with 10 bases lying between them. CDR3 nucleotides: TGTGCCAGCAGCTTATATTCAGGGTACACTGAAGCTTTCTTT. Translating it yields CASSLYSGYTEAFF.

A single count supports this clone. The chain links TRBV2 to TRBJ1-5; D is uncertain. This CDR3 is built from 14 residues. CDR1 and CDR2 (germline): SNHLY, FYNNEI. Between the trimmed V and J ends, which lost 3 bases and 6 bases, there was a span of 12 bases. The CDR3 nucleotides read TGTGCCAGCAGTGAGCAGGCTACCGGTCAGCCCCAGCATTTT. It is translated as CASSEQATGQPQHF.

The chain links TRBV12-3 or TRBV12-4 to TRBJ2-1; a weak D match, TRBD2 (5 bases). Between the trimmed V and J ends, which lost 6 bases and 8 bases, there was a span of 14 bases. The CDR3 consists of 13 residues. CDR3 sequence: CASSPIAGYEQFF. In nucleotides, the CDR3 is TGTGCCAGCAGCCCTATCGCGGGTTATGAGCAGTTCTTC.

In its sample, this clone was seen once. In nucleotides, the CDR3 is TGTGCCAGCAGTGAAAGTAGCGGGAGGACCTACGAGCAGTACTTC. This gives the protein CASSESSGRTYEQYF. The chain couples TRBV2 to TRBJ2-7; 10 positions match TRBD2. V gave up 2 bases and J gave up 2 bases; unmatched junction bases: 3. The germline V gene encodes CDR1 SNHLY and CDR2 FYNNEI. CDR3 size: 15 residues. The full variable domain, rest sourced from reference TRBV2 and TRBJ2-7, is EPEVTQTPSHQVTQMGQEVILRCVPISNHLYFYWYRQILGQKVEFLVSFYNNEISEKSEIFDDQFSVERPDGSNFTLKIRSTKLEDSAMYFCASSESSGRTYEQYFGPGTRLTVT.

This clone was recorded only once. The chain uses TRBV4-3 and TRBJ2-2; TRBD2 aligns across 12 bases. The germline V gene has CDR1 LGHNA and CDR2 YSLEER. The ends lost 3 bases at V and 6 bases at J; junction bases unmatched: 2. The CDR3 totals 15 residues. This chain's CDR3 is CASSHLAGGPGELFF. The CDR3 bases are TGCGCCAGCAGCCACCTAGCGGGAGGGCCCGGGGAGCTGTTTTTT.

This chain uses TRBV28 with TRBJ2-7, with a possible D match to TRBD1 (6 bases). The V gene lost 8 bases and the J gene lost 5 bases, with 16 bases spanning the gap. Per the germline V gene, CDR1 is MDHEN and CDR2 is SYDVKM. The CDR3 contains 13 residues. The CDR3 sequence is CASGYRVSHEQYF. The CDR3 region has the DNA TGTGCCAGCGGATACAGGGTTTCCCACGAGCAGTACTTC.

The CDR3 bases are TGTGCCAGCAGGAGGGACAGACACAATGAGCAGTTCTTC. Its translation: CASRRDRHNEQFF. V gene TRBV12-3 or TRBV12-4 combines with J gene TRBJ2-1; 7 bases agree with TRBD1. The CDR3 spans 13 residues. V lost 6 bases and J lost 5; bases outside the gene matches: 4.

The CDR3 nucleotides are TGTGCCAGCATCGGGGACCGGGACAGGGGGCGAAAACTGTTTTTT. This codes for CASIGDRDRGRKLFF. The chain employs TRBV25-1 and TRBJ1-4; 12 bases line up with TRBD1. Trimming cost V 7 bases and J 10 bases; bases outside gene matches: 10. The germline V gene encodes CDR1 MGHDK and CDR2 SYGVNS. This CDR3 comprises 15 residues.

The chain has TRBV7-2 and TRBJ2-3, with 7 bases matching TRBD1. V gave up 3 bases and J gave up 3 bases; unmatched junction bases: 9. CDR3 length equals 16 residues. Germline CDR1 is SGHTA and CDR2 is FQGNSA. This CDR3 is CASSLQTGFGTDTQYF. For the CDR3, the DNA is TGTGCCAGCAGCTTGCAGACAGGGTTCGGGACAGATACGCAGTATTTT.

The chain couples TRBV2 to TRBJ1-2; TRBD1 is a possible D gene (6 bases). This CDR3 is 13 amino acids long. V lost 6 bases to trimming and J lost 1 base, with 9 bases between them. Germline assignment: CDR1 SNHLY and CDR2 FYNNEI. The CDR3 is CASRLDSNYGYTF. CDR3 DNA sequence: TGTGCCAGCAGACTGGACAGTAACTATGGCTACACCTTC.

This clone showed up many times. J is TRBJ2-1 and V is TRBV7-6; 8 bases match TRBD1. This CDR3 region has 17 residues. Germline trimming cut 0 bases from V and 4 bases from J; bases unmatched to any gene: 8. Germline assignment: CDR1 SGHVS and CDR2 FNYEAQ. The CDR3: CASSLAQSGGTYNEQFF. In nucleotides, the CDR3 is TGTGCCAGCAGCTTAGCGCAGTCAGGGGGCACATACAATGAGCAGTTCTTC.

The chain uses TRBV7-6 and TRBJ1-5; 8 bases are a match to TRBD1. V shed 2 bases, J shed 2 bases, and the junction held 8 bases outside the gene matches. The CDR3 extends over 17 amino acids. Looked up from germline, CDR1 is SGHVS and CDR2 is FNYEAQ. For the CDR3, the DNA is TGTGCCAGCAGCTTAACAGGGGGGGGCGAGGGCAATCAGCCCCAGCATTTT. This codes for CASSLTGGGEGNQPQHF.

This clone turned up a few times. The rearrangement links TRBV10-3 to TRBJ2-2; a possible D gene is TRBD1 (6 bases). The germline V and J ends were trimmed by 7 bases and 7 bases, with 16 bases remaining between them. Germline V gives CDR1 ENHRY, CDR2 SYGVKD. The CDR3 covers 14 residues. The CDR3 protein is CAITLTQGNGELFF. The CDR3 DNA sequence: TGTGCCATCACTCTGACACAGGGAAACGGGGAGCTGTTTTTT.

The chain recombines TRBV6-5 with TRBJ1-6; no clear D gene. With 2 bases removed from V and 8 bases from J, the gap between germline ends came to 10 bases. The germline gives CDR1 MNHEY, CDR2 SVGAGI. The CDR3 has 14 amino acids. The CDR3 DNA reads as TGTGCCAGCAGTTACGCCAGTCCCTATTCACCCCTCCACTTT. It is translated as CASSYASPYSPLHF.

This sequence joins TRBV11-3 and TRBJ2-1; 8 bases map to TRBD1. Germline CDR1 SGHNT, CDR2 YENEEA. The CDR3 runs to 15 residues. Trimming cost V 1 base and J 8 bases; bases outside gene matches: 7. In DNA form, the CDR3 reads TGTGCCAGCAGCTTAGGTCACAGGGGGACCTATGAGCAGTTCTTC. Translated: CASSLGHRGTYEQFF.

The rearrangement links TRBV9 to TRBJ2-7, with D possibly being TRBD1 (7 bases). With 3 bases removed from V and 3 bases from J, the gap between germline ends came to 19 bases. The CDR3 sequence is 16 residues long. Germline CDR1 is SGDLS and CDR2 is YYNGEE. The CDR3 here is CASSAGGQSSYYEQYF. DNA of the CDR3: TGTGCCAGCAGCGCCGGGGGACAGTCATCCTACTACGAGCAGTACTTC.

V and J are TRBV7-2 and TRBJ2-7, with TRBD1 matching 7 bases. The germline CDR1 and CDR2 sequences are SGHTA and FQGNSA. The CDR3 has 14 amino acids. After removal of 1 base from V and 6 bases from J, the junction contained 6 bases not matched to a gene. The CDR3 DNA is TGTGCCAGCAGCTTAGGGACAGGAGTCCCCGAGCAGTACTTC. This translates into CASSLGTGVPEQYF.

This chain uses TRBV7-2 with TRBJ1-1; 7 bases match TRBD1. Unmatched junction bases numbered 16, after V lost 5 bases and J lost 7 bases. Germline V gives CDR1 SGHTA, CDR2 FQGNSA. The CDR3 is made up of 16 amino acids. CDR3 amino acids: CASSPQWGRGYLEAFF. CDR3 in DNA: TGTGCCAGCAGCCCCCAGTGGGGCAGGGGGTACCTTGAAGCTTTCTTT.

This sequence joins TRBV19 and TRBJ2-1; a possible D gene is TRBD1 (5 bases). V gave up 4 bases and J gave up 3 bases, with 13 bases separating them. CDR1 LNHDA and CDR2 SQIVND come from the germline V gene (reference sequence). This CDR3 is built from 15 residues. The CDR3 sequence is CASSNQGAVYNEQFF. DNA for the CDR3: TGTGCCAGTAGTAACCAGGGTGCCGTCTACAATGAGCAGTTCTTC.

The V and J genes are TRBV4-1 and TRBJ2-7, with 9 bases lining up with TRBD2. Trimming took 0 bases from V and 2 from J; bases not matched to a gene: 2. CDR1 MGHRA and CDR2 YSYEKL come from the germline V gene. The CDR3 covers 15 residues. DNA for the CDR3: TGCGCCAGCAGCCAAGAGTGGACTAGCGCCTACGAGCAGTACTTC. Encoded protein: CASSQEWTSAYEQYF.

This clone was seen more than once but under ten times. The chain has TRBV5-1 and TRBJ2-7; tentatively, D is TRBD2 (6 bases). CDR3 length: 14 residues. CDR1 is SGHRS, CDR2 YFSETQ, per germline. The V end lost 3 bases, the J end lost 0 bases, and 10 bases lay between the germline ends. CDR3 sequence: CASSSLASSYEQYF. As DNA, the CDR3 is TGCGCCAGCAGCTCGCTAGCGAGCTCCTACGAGCAGTACTTC.

The V call is TRBV12-3 or TRBV12-4, the J call TRBJ1-3; no firm D call. The CDR3 has 12 residues. Trimming shortened V by 6 bases and J by 5 bases, and 8 bases separated the two germline ends. CDR3 sequence: CASSRVRNTIYF. CDR3 nucleotides: TGTGCCAGCAGCCGGGTCAGAAACACCATATATTTT.